The clone carrying this T cell receptor beta chain was recorded at least ten times. The antigen is not known. This record belongs to a study of T-cell reconstitution after alpha-beta-depleted transplantation in children. Study observations and caveats: Elevated TCRbeta diversity at day 60 was traced, in some patients, to surviving recipient T cells and thymic progenitors. One year after transplant, T-cell counts and diversity came mostly from newly produced T cells. By about two months after transplant, alpha-beta T cells reportedly arose from several hundred graft clones that had expanded.

The TCRbeta library was prepared with unique molecular identifiers. In TCRdb, the PCR reads were re-called with MiXCR into one record per CDR3 protein. This table holds hundreds of thousands of distinct CDR3 sequences, around a tenth found once. V was clipped by 3 bases and J by 5 bases; unmatched bases: 8. Germline assignment: CDR1 SGHVS and CDR2 FQNEAQ. The CDR3 contains 17 residues. The V and J genes are TRBV7-8 and TRBJ2-2; 11 nucleotides align to TRBD2. This sequence was found in a male patient aged 2-15 years who had a stem cell transplant for chronic granulomatous disease, so the T cells may come from the graft donor. Sequencing was performed on peripheral blood, taken 180 days after TCRalphabeta/CD19-depleted stem cell transplant. Here the CDR3 reads CASSFLAGGPRTGELFF. CDR3 bases: TGTGCCAGCAGCTTTTTAGCGGGGGGGCCAAGGACCGGGGAGCTGTTTTTT.